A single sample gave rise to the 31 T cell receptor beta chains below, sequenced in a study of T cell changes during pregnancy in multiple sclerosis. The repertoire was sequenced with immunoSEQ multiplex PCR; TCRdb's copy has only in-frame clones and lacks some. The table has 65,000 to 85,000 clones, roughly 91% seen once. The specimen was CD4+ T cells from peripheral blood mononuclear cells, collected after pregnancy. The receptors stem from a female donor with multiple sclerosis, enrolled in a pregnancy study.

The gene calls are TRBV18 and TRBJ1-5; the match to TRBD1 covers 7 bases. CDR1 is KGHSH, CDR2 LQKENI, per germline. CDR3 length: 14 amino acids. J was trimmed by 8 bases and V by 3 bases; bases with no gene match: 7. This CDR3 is CASSPRTGGEPQHF. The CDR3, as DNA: TGTGCCAGCTCACCCCGGACAGGAGGGGAGCCCCAGCATTTT.

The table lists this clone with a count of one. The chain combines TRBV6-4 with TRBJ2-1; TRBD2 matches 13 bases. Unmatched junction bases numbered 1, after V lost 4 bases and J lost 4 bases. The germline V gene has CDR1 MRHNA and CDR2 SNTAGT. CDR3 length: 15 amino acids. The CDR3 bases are TGTGCCAGCAGTGGACTAGCGGGAGGTTACAATGAGCAGTTCTTC. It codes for CASSGLAGGYNEQFF.

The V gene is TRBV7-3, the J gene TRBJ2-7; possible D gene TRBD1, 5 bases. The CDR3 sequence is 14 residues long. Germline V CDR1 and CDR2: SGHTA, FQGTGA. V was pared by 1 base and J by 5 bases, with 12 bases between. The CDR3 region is CASSLNSGPHEQYF. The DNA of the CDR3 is TGTGCCAGCAGCTTAAATTCAGGGCCCCACGAGCAGTACTTC.

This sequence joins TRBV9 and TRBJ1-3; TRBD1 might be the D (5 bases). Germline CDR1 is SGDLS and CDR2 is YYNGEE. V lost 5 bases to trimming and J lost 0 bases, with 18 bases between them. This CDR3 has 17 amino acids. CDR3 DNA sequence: TGTGCCAGCAGACCCCAAGGCCTACAGGACTCTGGAAACACCATATATTTT. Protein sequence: CASRPQGLQDSGNTIYF.

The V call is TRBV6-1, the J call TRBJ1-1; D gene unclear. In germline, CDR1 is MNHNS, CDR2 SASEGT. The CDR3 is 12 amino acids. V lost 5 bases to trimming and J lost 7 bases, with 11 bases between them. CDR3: CASSPVRNEAFF. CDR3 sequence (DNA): TGTGCCAGCAGTCCCGTCCGTAATGAAGCTTTCTTT.

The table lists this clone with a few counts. The CDR3 protein is CASSGRSNQPQHF. The CDR3 DNA sequence: TGTGCCAGCAGTGGGAGGAGCAATCAGCCCCAGCATTTT. This sequence joins TRBV27 and TRBJ1-5; no clear D gene. Trimming pared 5 bases from V and 1 base from J, leaving 6 bases between. This CDR3 spans 13 amino acids. CDR1 MNHEY and CDR2 SMNVEV come from the germline V gene (reference sequence).

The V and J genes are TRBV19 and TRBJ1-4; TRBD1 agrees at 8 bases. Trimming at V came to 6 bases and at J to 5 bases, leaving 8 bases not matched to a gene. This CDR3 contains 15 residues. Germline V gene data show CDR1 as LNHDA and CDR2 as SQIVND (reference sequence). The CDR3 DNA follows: TGTGCCAGTAGCCTCAACAGGGGGGAAAATGAAAAACTGTTTTTT. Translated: CASSLNRGENEKLFF.

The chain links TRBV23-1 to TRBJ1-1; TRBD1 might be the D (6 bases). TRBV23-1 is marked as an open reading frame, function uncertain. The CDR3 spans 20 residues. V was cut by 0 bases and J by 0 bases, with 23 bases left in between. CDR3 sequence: CASSQSRGKEGGQLNTEAFF. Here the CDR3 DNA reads TGCGCCAGCAGTCAATCTAGGGGTAAAGAGGGGGGGCAGTTGAACACTGAAGCTTTCTTT.

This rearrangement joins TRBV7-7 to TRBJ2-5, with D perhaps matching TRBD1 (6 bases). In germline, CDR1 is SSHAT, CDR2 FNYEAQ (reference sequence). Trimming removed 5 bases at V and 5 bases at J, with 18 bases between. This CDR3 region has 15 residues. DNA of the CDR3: TGTGCCAGCAGCCAGGGGACGAGGCAGGGGGAGACCCAGTACTTC. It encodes CASSQGTRQGETQYF.

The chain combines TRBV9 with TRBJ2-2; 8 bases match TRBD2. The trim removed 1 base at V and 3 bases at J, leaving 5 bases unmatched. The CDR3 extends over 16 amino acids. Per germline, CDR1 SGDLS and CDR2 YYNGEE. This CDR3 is CASSVKSGGHTGELFF. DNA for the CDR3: TGTGCCAGCAGCGTAAAGTCGGGGGGGCACACCGGGGAGCTGTTTTTT.

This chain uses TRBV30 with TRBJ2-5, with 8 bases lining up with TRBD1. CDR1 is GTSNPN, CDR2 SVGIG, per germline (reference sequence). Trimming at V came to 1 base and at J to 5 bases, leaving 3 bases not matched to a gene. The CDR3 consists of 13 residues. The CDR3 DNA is TGTGCCTGGAGTGCGGACAGGGTGGAGACCCAGTACTTC. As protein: CAWSADRVETQYF.

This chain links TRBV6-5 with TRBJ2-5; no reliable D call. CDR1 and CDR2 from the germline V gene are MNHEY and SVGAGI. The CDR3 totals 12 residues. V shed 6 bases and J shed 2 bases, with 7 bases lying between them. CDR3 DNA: TGTGCCAGCAGCCGCCTACAAGAGACCCAGTACTTC. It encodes CASSRLQETQYF.

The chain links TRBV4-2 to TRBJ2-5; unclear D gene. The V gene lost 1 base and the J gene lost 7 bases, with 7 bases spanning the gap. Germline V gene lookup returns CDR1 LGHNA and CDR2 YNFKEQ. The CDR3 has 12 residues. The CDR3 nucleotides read TGTGCCAGCAGCCAAGGCCCCGGGACCCAGTACTTC. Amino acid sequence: CASSQGPGTQYF.

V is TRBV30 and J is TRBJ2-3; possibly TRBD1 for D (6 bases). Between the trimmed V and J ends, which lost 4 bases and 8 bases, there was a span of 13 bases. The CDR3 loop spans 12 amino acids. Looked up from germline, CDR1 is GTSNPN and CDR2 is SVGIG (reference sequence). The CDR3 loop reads CAWTLTGVTQYF. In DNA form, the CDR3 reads TGTGCCTGGACCCTGACAGGAGTTACGCAGTATTTT.

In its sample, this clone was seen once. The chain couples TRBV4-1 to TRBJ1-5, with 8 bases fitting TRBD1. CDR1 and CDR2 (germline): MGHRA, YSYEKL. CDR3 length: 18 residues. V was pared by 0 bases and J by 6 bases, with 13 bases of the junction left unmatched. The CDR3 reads CASSQDGAQGAHGQPQHF. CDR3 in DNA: TGCGCCAGCAGCCAAGATGGCGCTCAGGGGGCGCATGGTCAGCCCCAGCATTTT.

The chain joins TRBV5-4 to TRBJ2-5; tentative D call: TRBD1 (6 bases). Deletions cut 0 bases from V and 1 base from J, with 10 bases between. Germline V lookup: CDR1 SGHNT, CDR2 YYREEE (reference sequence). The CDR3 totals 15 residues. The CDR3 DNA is TGTGCCAGCAGCTTGGGATTGACAGGCCAAGAGACCCAGTACTTC. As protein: CASSLGLTGQETQYF.

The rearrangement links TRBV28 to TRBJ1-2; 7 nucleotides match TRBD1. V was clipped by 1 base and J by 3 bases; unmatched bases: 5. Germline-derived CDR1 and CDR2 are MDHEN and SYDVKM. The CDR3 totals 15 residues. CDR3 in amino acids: CASSLSPGGYYGYTF. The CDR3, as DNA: TGTGCCAGCAGTTTATCACCAGGGGGTTACTATGGCTACACCTTC.

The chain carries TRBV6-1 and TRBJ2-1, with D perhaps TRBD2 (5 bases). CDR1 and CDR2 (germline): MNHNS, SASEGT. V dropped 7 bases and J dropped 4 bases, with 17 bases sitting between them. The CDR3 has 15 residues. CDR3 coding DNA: TGTGCCAGCAACGAAGGACTCCCTTTATACAATGAGCAGTTCTTC. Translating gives CASNEGLPLYNEQFF.

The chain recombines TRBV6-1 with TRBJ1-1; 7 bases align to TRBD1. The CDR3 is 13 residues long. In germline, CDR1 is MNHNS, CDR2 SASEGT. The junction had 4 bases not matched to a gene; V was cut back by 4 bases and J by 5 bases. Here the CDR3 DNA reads TGTGCCAGCAGTGCTGACAGGGAGACTGAAGCTTTCTTT. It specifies CASSADRETEAFF.

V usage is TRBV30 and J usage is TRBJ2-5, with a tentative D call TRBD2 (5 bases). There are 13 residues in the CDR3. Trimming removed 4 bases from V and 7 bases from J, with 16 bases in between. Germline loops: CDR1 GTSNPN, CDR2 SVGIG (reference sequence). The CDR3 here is CAWTTLGAGTQYF. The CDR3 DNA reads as TGTGCCTGGACCACACTAGGTGCTGGGACCCAGTACTTC. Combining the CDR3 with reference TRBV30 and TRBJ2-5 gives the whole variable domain SQTIHQWPATLVQPVGSPLSLECTVEGTSNPNLYWYRQAAGRGLQLLFYSVGIGQISSEVPQNLSASRPQDRQFILSSKKLLLSDSGFYLCAWTTLGAGTQYFGPGTRLLVL.

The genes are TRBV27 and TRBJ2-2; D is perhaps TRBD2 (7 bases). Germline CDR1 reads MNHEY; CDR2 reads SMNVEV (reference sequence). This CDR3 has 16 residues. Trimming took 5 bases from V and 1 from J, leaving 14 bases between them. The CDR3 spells CASSKGGGQNTGELFF. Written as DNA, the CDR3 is TGTGCCAGCAGTAAAGGGGGGGGGCAGAACACCGGGGAGCTGTTTTTT.

The CDR3 loop is CASSPHRAGGSGELFF. DNA of the CDR3: TGTGCCAGCAGCCCCCATCGGGCGGGAGGAAGCGGGGAGCTGTTTTTT. The J gene is TRBJ2-2, the V gene TRBV7-9; 8 bases map to TRBD2. Germline V gives CDR1 SEHNR, CDR2 FQNEAQ (reference sequence). This CDR3 comprises 16 residues. J gave up 7 bases and V 5 bases, and 12 bases lay outside the gene matches.

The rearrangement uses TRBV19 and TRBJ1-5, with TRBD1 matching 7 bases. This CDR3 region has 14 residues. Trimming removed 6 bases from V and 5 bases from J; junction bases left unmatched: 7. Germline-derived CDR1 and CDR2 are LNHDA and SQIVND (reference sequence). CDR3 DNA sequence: TGTGCCAGTAGGGAGACAGGGACATATCAGCCCCAGCATTTT. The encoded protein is CASRETGTYQPQHF. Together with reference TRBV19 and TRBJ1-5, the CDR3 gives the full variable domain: DGGITQSPKYLFRKEGQNVTLSCEQNLNHDAMYWYRQDPGQGLRLIYYSQIVNDFQKGDIAEGYSVSREKKESFPLTVTSAQKNPTAFYLCASRETGTYQPQHFGDGTRLSIL.

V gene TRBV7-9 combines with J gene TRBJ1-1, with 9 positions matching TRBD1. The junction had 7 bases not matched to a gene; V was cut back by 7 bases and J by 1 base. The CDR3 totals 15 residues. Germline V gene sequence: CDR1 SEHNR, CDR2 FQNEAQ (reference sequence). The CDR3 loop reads CASNPQGAANTEAFF. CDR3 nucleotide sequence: TGTGCCAGCAACCCACAGGGGGCCGCGAACACTGAAGCTTTCTTT.

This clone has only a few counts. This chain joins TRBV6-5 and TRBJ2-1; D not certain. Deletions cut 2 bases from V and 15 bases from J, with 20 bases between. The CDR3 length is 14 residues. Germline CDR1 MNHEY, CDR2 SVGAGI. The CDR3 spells CASSYLSNSAPWFF. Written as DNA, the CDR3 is TGTGCCAGCAGTTACCTTTCTAACTCTGCCCCTTGGTTCTTC.

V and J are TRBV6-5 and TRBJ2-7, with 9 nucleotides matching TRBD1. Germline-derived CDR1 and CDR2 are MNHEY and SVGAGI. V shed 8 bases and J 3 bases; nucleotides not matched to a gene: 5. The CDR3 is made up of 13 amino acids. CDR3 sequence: CASCRGQGYEQYF. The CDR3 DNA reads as TGTGCCAGCTGTAGGGGACAGGGCTACGAGCAGTACTTC.

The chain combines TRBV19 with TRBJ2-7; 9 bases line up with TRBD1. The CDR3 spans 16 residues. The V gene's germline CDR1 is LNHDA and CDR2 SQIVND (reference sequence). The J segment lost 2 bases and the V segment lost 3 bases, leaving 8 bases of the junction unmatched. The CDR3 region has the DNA TGTGCCAGTAGTATGTTGAGTGGGACAGGGCCCTACGAGCAGTACTTC. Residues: CASSMLSGTGPYEQYF. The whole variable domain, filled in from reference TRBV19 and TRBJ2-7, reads DGGITQSPKYLFRKEGQNVTLSCEQNLNHDAMYWYRQDPGQGLRLIYYSQIVNDFQKGDIAEGYSVSREKKESFPLTVTSAQKNPTAFYLCASSMLSGTGPYEQYFGPGTRLTVT.

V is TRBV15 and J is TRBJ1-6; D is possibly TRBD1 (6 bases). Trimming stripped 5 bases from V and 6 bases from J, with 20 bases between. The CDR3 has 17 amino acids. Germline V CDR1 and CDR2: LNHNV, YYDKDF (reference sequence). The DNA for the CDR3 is TGTGCCACCAGCGGAACTCAGGGGTTGTGGGCTAATTCACCCCTCCACTTT. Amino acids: CATSGTQGLWANSPLHF.

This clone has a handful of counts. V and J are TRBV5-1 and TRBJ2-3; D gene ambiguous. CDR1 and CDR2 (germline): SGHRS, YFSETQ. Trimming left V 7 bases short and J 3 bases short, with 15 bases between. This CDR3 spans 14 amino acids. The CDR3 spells CASRREAETDTQYF. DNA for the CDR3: TGCGCCAGCCGTCGTGAGGCCGAGACAGATACGCAGTATTTT.

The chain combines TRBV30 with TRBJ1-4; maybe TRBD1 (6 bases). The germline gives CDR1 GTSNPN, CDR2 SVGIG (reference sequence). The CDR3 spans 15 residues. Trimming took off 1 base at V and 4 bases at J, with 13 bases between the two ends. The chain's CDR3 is CAWSEGGALNEKLFF. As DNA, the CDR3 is TGTGCCTGGAGTGAAGGGGGGGCACTTAATGAAAAACTGTTTTTT.

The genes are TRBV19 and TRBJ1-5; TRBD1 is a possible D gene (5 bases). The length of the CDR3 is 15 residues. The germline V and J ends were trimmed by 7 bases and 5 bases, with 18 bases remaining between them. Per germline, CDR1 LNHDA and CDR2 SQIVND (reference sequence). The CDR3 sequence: CASTLGGRDYQPQHF. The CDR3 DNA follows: TGTGCCAGTACACTCGGTGGCAGGGACTATCAGCCCCAGCATTTT.